The clone carrying this T cell receptor beta chain was observed a handful of times. The antigen is undetermined. In TCRdb, the 5' RACE reads were re-called with MiXCR into one record per CDR3 protein. Among around 300,000 distinct CDR3 sequences listed, over 10% were seen once. This sample was taken from a study of T-cell memory formation after mild COVID-19. Notes on the study in general: Whereas later expanders leaned CD4+, clones contracting day 15 to 85 showed a balanced CD4/CD8 makeup.

V was clipped by 9 bases and J by 4 bases, with 12 bases between them. The CDR3 covers 13 residues. Germline CDR1 and CDR2: MNHEY and SVGAGI. The source of this sequence is a man aged 18 to 30 who had mild COVID-19 (a few samples of this study predate the infection). Cell type and time point are not known. The rearrangement links TRBV6-5 to TRBJ2-2; D remains unclear. The specimen sequenced was PBMCs or a T cell subset sorted from them (not recorded which). The CDR3 is CASGRKLTGELFF. The CDR3 DNA reads TGTGCCAGTGGCAGGAAACTCACCGGGGAGCTGTTTTTT.